The rows below give T cell receptor beta chains drawn from one sample of a study of T cell repertoires in cytomegalovirus infection. MiXCR was run by TCRdb on the reads, yielding one entry per CDR3 protein. The data show about 89,000 distinct CDR3 sequences, 25% to 30% seen once. Antigens for these TCRs are unknown. The sample consisted of CD8+ T cells from cultured PBMCs, taken from culture after CMV antigen stimulation. Source of these receptors: a human donor in good health (CMV status not recorded). Some clones in this sample may be carry-over from other donors' samples. Each CDR3 is given with its conserved first and last residue. The D gene is left open where the match is weak. Rows give clone size only sometimes, using once, few, many, or a class for an expanded clone.

J gene,clone size,D gene,V gene,CDR3 DNA,CDR3 protein
TRBJ1-1,few,.,TRBV14,TGTGCCAGCAGCCAAGACTTCGGCAGCAACACTGAAGCTTTCTTT,CASSQDFGSNTEAFF
TRBJ1-1,few,TRBD1,TRBV4-1,TGCGCCAGCAGCCTGACAGGGACCACTGAAGCTTTCTTT,CASSLTGTTEAFF
TRBJ1-1,.,.,TRBV7-8,TGTGCCAGCAGCGAGCCCGGAGGAGGCGGGAACACTGAAGCTTTCTTT,CASSEPGGGGNTEAFF
TRBJ2-1,.,TRBD1,TRBV7-6,TGTGCCAGCAGCTTAGCGACAGGGAGCGAGCAGTTCTTC,CASSLATGSEQFF
TRBJ1-1,few,TRBD1,TRBV6-5,TGTGCCAGCAGTTACTCGACTGGACAGGGGTTTGAAGCTTTCTTT,CASSYSTGQGFEAFF
TRBJ2-1,few,.,TRBV2,TGTGCCAGCAGTGAACTCAGGGGAGTCGATGAGCAGTTCTTC,CASSELRGVDEQFF
TRBJ2-3,.,TRBD1,TRBV4-1,TGCGCCAGCAGCCAAGAGGGGGCCCTGGAGGGACAGGCTTTTTCAGATACGCAGTATTTT,CASSQEGALEGQAFSDTQYF
TRBJ2-2,many,.,TRBV7-2,TGTGCCAGCAGCTTAGTGCCCGGTACAAGCGCCGGGGAGCTGTTTTTT,CASSLVPGTSAGELFF
TRBJ1-2,few,TRBD1,TRBV6-6,TGTGCCAGCAGGGGGGACAGGGGCTATGGCTACACCTTC,CASRGDRGYGYTF
TRBJ1-3,many,.,TRBV4-1,TGCGCCAGCAGTCCAAGATCATACTCTGGAAACACCATATATTTT,CASSPRSYSGNTIYF